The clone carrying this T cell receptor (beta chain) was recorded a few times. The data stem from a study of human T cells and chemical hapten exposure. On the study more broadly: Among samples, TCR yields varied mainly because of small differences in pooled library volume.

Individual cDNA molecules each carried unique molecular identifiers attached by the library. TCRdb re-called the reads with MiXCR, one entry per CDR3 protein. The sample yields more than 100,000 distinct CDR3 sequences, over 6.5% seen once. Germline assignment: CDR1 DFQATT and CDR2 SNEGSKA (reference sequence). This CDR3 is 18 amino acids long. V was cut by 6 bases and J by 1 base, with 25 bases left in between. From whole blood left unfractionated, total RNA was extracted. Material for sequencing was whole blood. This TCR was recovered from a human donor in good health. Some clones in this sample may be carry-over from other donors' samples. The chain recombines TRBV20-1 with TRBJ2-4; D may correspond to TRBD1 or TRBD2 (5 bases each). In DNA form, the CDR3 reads TGCAGTGCCCTCCCCGGCAGGGTGGGGGAATGGGCCAAAAACATTCAGTACTTC. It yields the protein CSALPGRVGEWAKNIQYF.